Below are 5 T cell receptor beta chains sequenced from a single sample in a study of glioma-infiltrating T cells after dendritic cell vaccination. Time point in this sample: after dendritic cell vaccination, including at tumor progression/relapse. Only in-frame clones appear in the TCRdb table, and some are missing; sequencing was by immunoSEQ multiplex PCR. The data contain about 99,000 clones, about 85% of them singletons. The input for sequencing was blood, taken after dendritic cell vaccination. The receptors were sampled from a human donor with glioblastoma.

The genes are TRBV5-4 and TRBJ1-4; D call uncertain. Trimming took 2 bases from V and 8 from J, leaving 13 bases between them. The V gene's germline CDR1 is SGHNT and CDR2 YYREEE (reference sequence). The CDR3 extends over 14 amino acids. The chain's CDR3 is CASSFSGVGEKLFF. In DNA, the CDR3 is TGTGCCAGCAGCTTCAGTGGAGTCGGGGAAAAACTGTTTTTT.

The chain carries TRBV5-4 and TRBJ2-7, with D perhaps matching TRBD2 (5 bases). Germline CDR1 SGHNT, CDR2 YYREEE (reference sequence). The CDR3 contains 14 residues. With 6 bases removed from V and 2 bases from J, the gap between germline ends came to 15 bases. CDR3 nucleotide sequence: TGTGCCAGCACCTCCCCGGGATTGACCTACGAGCAGTACTTC. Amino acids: CASTSPGLTYEQYF. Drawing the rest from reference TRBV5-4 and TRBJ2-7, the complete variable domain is ETGVTQSPTHLIKTRGQQVTLRCSSQSGHNTVSWYQQALGQGPQFIFQYYREEENGRGNFPPRFSGLQFPNYSSELNVNALELDDSALYLCASTSPGLTYEQYFGPGTRLTVT.

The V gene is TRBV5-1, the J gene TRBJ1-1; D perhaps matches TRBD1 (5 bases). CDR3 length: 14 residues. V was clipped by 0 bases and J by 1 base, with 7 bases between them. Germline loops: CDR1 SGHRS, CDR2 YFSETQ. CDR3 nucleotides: TGCGCCAGCAGCTTGGTAGGGGCGAACACTGAAGCTTTCTTT. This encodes CASSLVGANTEAFF.

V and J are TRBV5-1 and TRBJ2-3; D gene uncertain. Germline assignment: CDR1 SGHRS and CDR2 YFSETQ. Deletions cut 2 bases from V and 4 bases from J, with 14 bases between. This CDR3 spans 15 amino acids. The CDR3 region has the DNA TGCGCCAGCAGCTTACTCCCTTTAGTGGCAGATACGCAGTATTTT. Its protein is CASSLLPLVADTQYF.

The DNA for the CDR3 is TGTGCCAGCAGTGAAGAGGGAACAGGGGGTAGGTCTGGAAACACCATATATTTT. It encodes CASSEEGTGGRSGNTIYF. This chain uses TRBV25-1 with TRBJ1-3, with 8 nucleotides matching TRBD1. The germline CDR1 and CDR2 sequences are MGHDK and SYGVNS. V was clipped by 2 bases and J by 1 base; unmatched bases: 10. This CDR3 has 18 amino acids. Looking up the rest from reference TRBV25-1 and TRBJ1-3 gives the full variable domain: EADIYQTPRYLVIGTGKKITLECSQTMGHDKMYWYQQDPGMELHLIHYSYGVNSTEKGDLSSESTVSRIRTEHFPLTLESARPSHTSQYLCASSEEGTGGRSGNTIYFGEGSWLTVV.